The rows below give T cell receptor beta chains drawn from one sample of a study of T cell responses to AZD1222 COVID-19 vaccine. Sequenced by immunoSEQ multiplex PCR; TCRdb stores in-frame clones only, minus some. Of tens of thousands of clones in the sample, approximately 91% were seen once. The sample was peripheral blood, taken on day 0 of AZD1222 vaccination. Receptors originate from an adult in good health. Each CDR3 is given with its conserved first and last residue. A D gene is named only where the DNA matches it firmly. Size is omitted from some rows. Given values are once, few, many or a class for expanded clones.

D gene,V gene,clone size,J gene,CDR3 DNA,CDR3 protein
TRBD2,TRBV7-2,NA,TRBJ2-5,TGTGCCAGCAGCTACGGCGGGGGGGCGCGGACCCAGTACTTC,CASSYGGGARTQYF
NA,TRBV9,NA,TRBJ2-3,TGTGCCAGCAGCGCCTTTTCGGGGTATAGCACAGATACGCAGTATTTT,CASSAFSGYSTDTQYF
NA,TRBV19,NA,TRBJ1-1,TGTGCCAGTAGTATAGGAGAGAAGAACACTGAAGCTTTCTTT,CASSIGEKNTEAFF
NA,TRBV15,NA,TRBJ2-7,TGTGCCACCAGCAGAGGCCCGACCTACGAGCAGTACTTC,CATSRGPTYEQYF
NA,TRBV15,NA,TRBJ2-7,TGTGCCACAGGAGCCGACGCCGGGGGCTACGAGCAGTACTTC,CATGADAGGYEQYF
NA,TRBV5-8,NA,TRBJ1-1,TGTGCCAGCAGCTTGGGACGGAGAAAGCGGGAAGCTTTCTTT,CASSLGRRKREAFF
NA,TRBV24-1,NA,TRBJ2-3,TGTGCCACCAGTTTTTCGTCAGATACGCAGTATTTT,CATSFSSDTQYF
TRBD1,TRBV14,few,TRBJ1-6,TGTGCCAGCAGCCTAAGACAGGGTCTTAATTCACCCCTCCACTTT,CASSLRQGLNSPLHF
NA,TRBV9,NA,TRBJ2-7,TGTGCCAGCAGCGTAGAAGGTTCCAGCTCCTACGAGCAGTACTTC,CASSVEGSSSYEQYF
NA,TRBV6-1,NA,TRBJ1-3,TGTGCCAGCAGTGACCCAGGGTACACCATATATTTT,CASSDPGYTIYF
NA,TRBV9,NA,TRBJ1-1,TGTGCCAGCAGCGAGTATGAAATGAACACTGAAGCTTTCTTT,CASSEYEMNTEAFF
NA,TRBV6-5,NA,TRBJ1-4,TGTGCCAGCACCCCAGGGGTGACTAATGAAAAACTGTTTTTT,CASTPGVTNEKLFF
NA,TRBV18,NA,TRBJ2-1,TGTGCCAGCTCACCACGGATGGGGCCTAGCTCCTACAATGAGCAGTTCTTC,CASSPRMGPSSYNEQFF
TRBD2,TRBV3-1/TRBV3-2,NA,TRBJ2-2,TGTGCCAGTCACTCTAGCGGACCAAACACCGGGGAGCTGTTTTTT,CASHSSGPNTGELFF
NA,TRBV13,NA,TRBJ2-6,TGTGCCAGCAGCTTAGGCGGTTCTGGGGCCAACGTCCTGACTTTC,CASSLGGSGANVLTF
NA,TRBV12-3/TRBV12-4,NA,TRBJ1-1,TGTGCCAGCAGTTCTCCAACGAACACTGAAGCTTTCTTT,CASSSPTNTEAFF
NA,TRBV6-6,NA,TRBJ1-1,TGTGCCAGCAAAGGGAACACTGAAGCTTTCTTT,CASKGNTEAFF
NA,TRBV7-3,NA,TRBJ2-2,TGTGCCAGCAGCTTAGGCAACACCGGGGAGCTGTTTTTT,CASSLGNTGELFF
NA,TRBV19,once,TRBJ1-1,TGTGCCAGTAGTAACCAGGGGACCTTGAACACTGAAGCTTTCTTT,CASSNQGTLNTEAFF
NA,TRBV6-1,NA,TRBJ1-2,TGTGCCAGCAGTGACCGTGTTAGCCCCGGGACTAACTATGGCTACACCTTC,CASSDRVSPGTNYGYTF
TRBD1,TRBV19,NA,TRBJ1-2,TGTGCCAGTAGTTCTACCTGGGACAGACTCTATGGCTACACCTTC,CASSSTWDRLYGYTF
NA,TRBV7-9,NA,TRBJ1-2,TGTGCCAGCAGCTTAGGGACATCGGGAAACTATGGCTACACCTTC,CASSLGTSGNYGYTF
NA,TRBV6-2/TRBV6-3,NA,TRBJ2-1,TGTGCCAGCAGTTACGGTAGGCTTTCCAATGAGCAGTTCTTC,CASSYGRLSNEQFF
NA,TRBV2,NA,TRBJ1-5,TGTGCCAGCAGTGAAGTTTTTAGCAATCAGCCCCAGCATTTT,CASSEVFSNQPQHF
NA,TRBV15,NA,TRBJ2-3,TGTGCCACCAGCATCGACCCAAGCACAGATACGCAGTATTTT,CATSIDPSTDTQYF
NA,TRBV7-9,NA,TRBJ1-2,TGTGCCAGCAGCTCCTACAGAGGGGGCTACACCTTC,CASSSYRGGYTF
NA,TRBV6-2/TRBV6-3,NA,TRBJ2-1,TGTGCCAGCAGTTACCGTCCGGGGGTAGTTTTAGGTGAGCAGTTCTTC,CASSYRPGVVLGEQFF
TRBD2,TRBV7-2,NA,TRBJ2-2,TGTGCCAGCAGTCTTTCTAGCGGGGGCTATGGCGGGGAGCTGTTTTTT,CASSLSSGGYGGELFF
TRBD1,TRBV6-5,NA,TRBJ1-4,TGTGCCAGCAGGTCGACAGGGGGTTTTGAAAAACTGTTTTTT,CASRSTGGFEKLFF